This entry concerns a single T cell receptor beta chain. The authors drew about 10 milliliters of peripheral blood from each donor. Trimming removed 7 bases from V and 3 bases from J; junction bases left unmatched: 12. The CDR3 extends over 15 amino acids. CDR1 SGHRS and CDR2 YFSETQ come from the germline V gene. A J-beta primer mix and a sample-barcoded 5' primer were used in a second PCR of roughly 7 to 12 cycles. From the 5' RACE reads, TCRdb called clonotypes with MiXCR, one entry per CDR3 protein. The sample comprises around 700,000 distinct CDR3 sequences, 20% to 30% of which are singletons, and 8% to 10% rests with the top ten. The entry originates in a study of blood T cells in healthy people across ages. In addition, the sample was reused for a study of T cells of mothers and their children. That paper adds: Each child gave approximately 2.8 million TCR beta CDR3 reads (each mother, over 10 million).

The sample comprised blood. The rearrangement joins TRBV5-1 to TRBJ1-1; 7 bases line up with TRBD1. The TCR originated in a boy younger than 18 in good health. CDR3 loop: CASHRTGAGDTEAFF. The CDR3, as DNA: TGCGCCAGCCACAGGACAGGCGCGGGGGACACTGAAGCTTTCTTT. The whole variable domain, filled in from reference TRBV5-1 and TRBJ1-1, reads KAGVTQTPRYLIKTRGQQVTLSCSPISGHRSVSWYQQTPGQGLQFLFEYFSETQRNKGNFPGRFSGRQFSNSRSEMNVSTLELGDSALYLCASHRTGAGDTEAFFGQGTRLTVV.